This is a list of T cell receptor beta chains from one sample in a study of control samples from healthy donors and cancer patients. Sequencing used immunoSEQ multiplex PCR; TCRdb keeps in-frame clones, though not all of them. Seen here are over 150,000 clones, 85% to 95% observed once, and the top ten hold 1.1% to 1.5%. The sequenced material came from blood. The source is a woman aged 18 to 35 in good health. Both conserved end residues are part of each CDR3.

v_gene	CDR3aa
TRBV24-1	CATRDRAADEAFF
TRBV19	CASNEPGQGATNTEAFF
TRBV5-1	CASSSGTGGYEQYF
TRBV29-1	CSVERGRSYGYTF
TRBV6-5	CASSPDSYYGYTF
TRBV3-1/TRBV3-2	CASSHRAPRTGRSYEQYF
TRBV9	CASSSGPAGGTDTQYF
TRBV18	CASSPSTGENSPLHF
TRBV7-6	CASSLVQGVSDGYTF
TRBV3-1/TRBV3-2	CASSQGPTAEYTQYF
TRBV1	CTSSQDVGQGSEAFF
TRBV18	CASSPASGRNEQYF
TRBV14	CASSLQGDYGYTF
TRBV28	CASSLVTELKGQAPEDSNQPQHF
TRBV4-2	CASSQVGGATYGYTF
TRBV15	CATSRDRARSSYEQYF
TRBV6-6	CASSYSEGDGYTF
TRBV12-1	CASSFLSRPSSTEAFF
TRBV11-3	CASSLKGGWDTQYF
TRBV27	CASSRSGRYSYEQYF
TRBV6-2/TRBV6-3	CASTSSPGGQGPFAEQFF
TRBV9	CASSFRLAGETDTQYF
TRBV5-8	CASSSHRGPTEAFF
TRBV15	CATSSRVGSYEQYF
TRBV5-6	CASRAIQESYGYTF
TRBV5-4	CASSPNTGQGGNTEAFF
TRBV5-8	CASSYRGLGANEKLFF
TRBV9	CASEPCRGARRDQPQHF
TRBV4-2	CASSQDRGVGGAFF
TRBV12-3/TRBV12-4	CASGGSNQPQHF
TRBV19	CASSGNIQYF
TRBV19	CASRGGGYNSPLHF
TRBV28	CASSFALGWGEKLFF
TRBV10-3	CAISEERTGTNEQYF
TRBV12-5	CASGLQDPSTDTQYF
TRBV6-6	CASSYGGREGSTEAFF
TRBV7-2	CASSSFGGDTDTQYF
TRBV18	CASSEGTGPSYEQYF
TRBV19	CASSIVTAGALPHEQFF
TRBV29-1	CSVEGGPGEGYTF
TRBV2	CASSPLRYEQYF
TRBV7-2	CASSLALPYNEQFF
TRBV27	CASSLWGGDGYTF
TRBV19	CATRGPGGPTELFF
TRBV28	CASTLGSSYNSPLHF
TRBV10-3	CAISGQGHSYEQYF
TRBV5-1	CASSLSQETQYF
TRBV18	CASSPPGGGKAEAFF
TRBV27	CASSLLRTNQPQHF
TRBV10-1	CASSEQDPTGGNEQFF
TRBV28	CASIPFGQGAYGYTF
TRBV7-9	CASTLGGDSPLHF
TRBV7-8	CASSLARGQYRTDTQYF
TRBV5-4	CASSRWTAQETQYF
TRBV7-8	CASRERGYGYGYTF
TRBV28	CASSPNDRLGYGYTF
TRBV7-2	CASSYTTGGLGDTQYF
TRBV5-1	CASSRSGDWTEAFF
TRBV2	CASSRDWGDGPQYF